The next 27 T cell receptor beta chains were all read from a single sample in a study of T cell repertoires in cytomegalovirus infection. TCRdb redid the calling of the reads with MiXCR, one entry per CDR3 protein. The repertoire holds about 460,000 distinct CDR3 sequences, around 11% seen once, with 9.5% to 13% in the top ten. Input material: PBMCs. The source of these receptors is a human donor in good health (CMV status not recorded). Some clones in this sample may be carry-over from other donors' samples.

The sample holds a few counts of this clonotype. V gene TRBV30 combines with J gene TRBJ2-3; TRBD2 aligns across 7 bases. CDR3 size: 14 residues. The germline CDR1 and CDR2 sequences are GTSNPN and SVGIG (reference sequence). The V gene end was trimmed by 2 bases and the J gene end by 4 bases; junction bases not matched to a gene: 6. CDR3: CAWSRSGTADTQYF. The CDR3 nucleotides are TGTGCCTGGAGTCGAAGCGGGACGGCAGATACGCAGTATTTT.

This clonotype was counted at least ten times. The chain carries TRBV11-1 and TRBJ1-2; D ambiguous. Trimming took 4 bases from V and 4 from J, leaving 16 bases between them. CDR1 and CDR2 (germline): SGHAT, FQDESV (reference sequence). This CDR3 is 15 amino acids long. The chain's CDR3 is CASSSSGESSYGYTF. CDR3 nucleotide sequence: TGTGCCAGCAGCTCCTCGGGAGAGTCATCCTATGGCTACACCTTC. Drawing the rest from reference TRBV11-1 and TRBJ1-2, the complete variable domain is EAEVAQSPRYKITEKSQAVAFWCDPISGHATLYWYRQILGQGPELLVQFQDESVVDDSQLPKDRFSAERLKGVDSTLKIQPAELGDSAMYLCASSSSGESSYGYTFGSGTRLTVV.

There are many counts of this clonotype. V gene TRBV12-3 or TRBV12-4 combines with J gene TRBJ2-6, with TRBD1 as a possible D gene (6 bases). With 0 bases removed from V and 0 bases from J, the gap between germline ends came to 18 bases. This CDR3 region has 20 residues. CDR3 bases: TGTGCCAGCAGTTTAGCGCTCGTCAGGGGCTCGGGCTCTGGGGCCAACGTCCTGACTTTC. It specifies CASSLALVRGSGSGANVLTF.

This clonotype occurred many times. This sequence joins TRBV2 and TRBJ2-6; no clear D gene. CDR1 is SNHLY and CDR2 is FYNNEI in the germline V gene. The V and J ends lost 4 bases and 4 bases respectively, with 14 bases between them. The CDR3 spans 16 residues. CDR3 residues: CASSALRGTGANVLTF. The CDR3 coding sequence is TGTGCCAGCAGTGCCTTGAGAGGTACAGGGGCCAACGTCCTGACTTTC. The variable domain in full, completed from reference TRBV2 and TRBJ2-6, reads EPEVTQTPSHQVTQMGQEVILRCVPISNHLYFYWYRQILGQKVEFLVSFYNNEISEKSEIFDDQFSVERPDGSNFTLKIRSTKLEDSAMYFCASSALRGTGANVLTFGAGSRLTVL.

This clonotype was observed many times. The rearrangement uses TRBV12-3 or TRBV12-4 and TRBJ1-3; 7 nucleotides line up with TRBD1. The CDR3 contains 15 residues. V lost 6 bases, J lost 0 bases, and 5 bases stayed unmatched. CDR3 DNA: TGTGCCAGCAGCACGGGACAGCTCTCTGGAAACACCATATATTTT. It codes for CASSTGQLSGNTIYF.

This clonotype was observed many times. The gene calls are TRBV7-8 and TRBJ1-4; 7 bases line up with TRBD1. Losses at the gene ends were 5 bases for V and 8 bases for J; bases not matched to a gene: 11. Germline-derived CDR1 and CDR2 are SGHVS and FQNEAQ. This CDR3 comprises 15 residues. The CDR3 spells CASSPQGGTREKLFF. For the CDR3, the DNA is TGTGCCAGCAGCCCCCAGGGGGGGACTCGGGAAAAACTGTTTTTT.

As concerns this clonotype: A read error may explain this, as a much larger clone is one base away. The J gene is TRBJ1-1, the V gene TRBV12-5, with 9 bases fitting TRBD1. Germline CDR1 reads LGHNT; CDR2 reads FRNRAP. This CDR3 has 14 residues. Trimming at V came to 5 bases and at J to 4 bases, leaving 5 bases not matched to a gene. The CDR3 is CASGLGTGRTEAFF. The CDR3 nucleotides are TGTGCTAGTGGTCTCGGGACAGGGCGCACTGAAGCTTTCTTT.

This clonotype was recorded many times. The chain uses TRBV12-3 or TRBV12-4 and TRBJ2-1, with D uncertain. The CDR3 runs to 13 residues. V was trimmed by 3 bases and J by 8 bases, leaving 11 bases between them. The CDR3 loop reads CASSLYPYDEQFF. Here the CDR3 DNA reads TGTGCCAGCAGTTTGTACCCATACGATGAGCAGTTCTTC.

This clonotype was recorded at least ten times. The chain recombines TRBV4-2 with TRBJ1-2; possibly TRBD1 for D (5 bases). CDR1 and CDR2 from the germline V gene are LGHNA and YNFKEQ. Deletions cut 1 base from V and 7 bases from J, with 19 bases between. The CDR3 is 16 residues long. CDR3 in DNA: TGTGCCAGCAGCCAAGGTCTCGGACAACCGGGCGGTGGCTACACCTTC. Protein: CASSQGLGQPGGGYTF.

This clonotype came up many times. The chain recombines TRBV2 with TRBJ2-1; D is ambiguous. Trimming took off 8 bases at V and 3 bases at J, with 5 bases between the two ends. From germline, CDR1 is SNHLY and CDR2 FYNNEI. CDR3 size: 11 residues. CDR3 nucleotides: TGTGCCAGCGTCGGCTACAATGAGCAGTTCTTC. Its translation: CASVGYNEQFF.

This clonotype was observed at least ten times. Germline is not matched at one junction end, which may reflect a read error. The V call is TRBV5-1, the J call TRBJ2-1; D is unclear. The germline CDR1 and CDR2 sequences are SGHRS and YFSETQ. CDR3 length equals 11 residues. CDR3 protein: CASSLENEQFF. The CDR3 DNA reads TGTGCCAGCAGCTTAGAGAATGAGCAGTTCTTC.

This clonotype appeared many times. V is TRBV7-9 and J is TRBJ2-3, with a weak D call TRBD2 (5 bases). V lost 1 base and J 0 bases, leaving 8 bases between the germline ends. CDR1 is SEHNR and CDR2 is FQNEAQ in the germline V gene (reference sequence). The CDR3 extends over 15 amino acids. This CDR3 reads CASSLGTVSTDTQYF. The DNA for the CDR3 is TGTGCCAGCAGCTTAGGGACTGTTAGCACAGATACGCAGTATTTT.

This clonotype was counted many times. This chain's CDR3 is CASSLGTGNSNQPQHF. CDR3 DNA: TGTGCCAGCAGCTTGGGGACGGGGAATAGCAATCAGCCCCAGCATTTT. This sequence joins TRBV7-8 and TRBJ1-5; a weak D match, TRBD1 (5 bases). CDR3 length equals 16 residues. Trimming removed 3 bases from V and 0 bases from J, with 12 bases in between. CDR1 is SGHVS and CDR2 is FQNEAQ in the germline V gene.

Many counts were recorded for this clonotype. V usage is TRBV11-2 and J usage is TRBJ2-7; D gene uncertain. V was trimmed by 0 bases and J by 6 bases, leaving 6 bases between them. The CDR3 length is 12 residues. Germline values: CDR1 SGHAT, CDR2 FQNNGV. The CDR3 sequence: CASSLDDGEQYF. In nucleotides, the CDR3 is TGTGCCAGCAGCTTAGATGACGGCGAGCAGTACTTC.

The table lists this clonotype with a few counts. The CDR3 coding sequence is TGTGCCAGCAGCTTAGCGCGGACCCGTGAAGCTTTCTTT. Its translation: CASSLARTREAFF. The genes are TRBV7-9 and TRBJ1-1; D not resolved. Germline V gene sequence: CDR1 SEHNR, CDR2 FQNEAQ (reference sequence). The CDR3 consists of 13 residues. The germline V and J ends were trimmed by 0 bases and 7 bases, with 9 bases remaining between them.

This clonotype was picked up a small number of times. The chain is built from TRBV28 and TRBJ2-6, with D tentatively TRBD1 or TRBD2 (5 bases each). This CDR3 is 14 amino acids long. The V end was cut by 7 bases, the J end by 4 bases, with 11 bases between. Germline V gene sequence: CDR1 MDHEN, CDR2 SYDVKM. The chain's CDR3 is CASTKGRGANVLTF. CDR3 DNA sequence: TGTGCCAGCACTAAGGGGAGAGGGGCCAACGTCCTGACTTTC.

In its sample, this clonotype was seen many times. The chain employs TRBV2 and TRBJ1-2; a possible D gene is TRBD1 (6 bases). The CDR3 consists of 13 residues. The V gene lost 5 bases and the J gene lost 2 bases, with 9 bases spanning the gap. Germline V lookup: CDR1 SNHLY, CDR2 FYNNEI. CDR3 DNA: TGTGCCAGCAGTAAAGACAGGAACTATGGCTACACCTTC. This encodes CASSKDRNYGYTF.

This clonotype was seen ten or more times. This rearrangement joins TRBV19 to TRBJ2-1, with 13 bases matching TRBD2. J was trimmed by 0 bases and V by 2 bases; bases with no gene match: 4. The CDR3 extends over 18 amino acids. The germline gives CDR1 LNHDA, CDR2 SQIVND (reference sequence). CDR3 sequence reads: CASSISGLAGLSYNEQFF. CDR3 DNA sequence: TGTGCCAGTAGTATATCGGGACTAGCGGGGCTCTCCTACAATGAGCAGTTCTTC.

V is TRBV19 and J is TRBJ1-5, with D unclear. The CDR3 is 14 residues long. V lost 3 bases and J lost 3, with 9 bases in between. The germline gives CDR1 LNHDA, CDR2 SQIVND (reference sequence). DNA of the CDR3: TGTGCCAGTAGTATTAGGCAGACCAATCAGCCCCAGCATTTT. Encoded protein: CASSIRQTNQPQHF. Combining the CDR3 with reference TRBV19 and TRBJ1-5 gives the whole variable domain DGGITQSPKYLFRKEGQNVTLSCEQNLNHDAMYWYRQDPGQGLRLIYYSQIVNDFQKGDIAEGYSVSREKKESFPLTVTSAQKNPTAFYLCASSIRQTNQPQHFGDGTRLSIL.

This clonotype came up many times. The chain carries TRBV6-4 and TRBJ2-3; the D gene is possibly TRBD2 (6 bases). Germline V gives CDR1 MRHNA, CDR2 SNTAGT. This CDR3 region has 13 residues. Trimming stripped 4 bases from V and 2 bases from J, with 7 bases between. The CDR3: CASSVAATDTQYF. The CDR3 coding sequence is TGTGCCAGCAGTGTAGCGGCCACAGATACGCAGTATTTT.

This clonotype was observed many times. The chain couples TRBV12-3 or TRBV12-4 to TRBJ2-5; TRBD2 is a possible D gene (6 bases). Trimming stripped 6 bases from V and 5 bases from J, with 10 bases between. CDR3 length equals 12 residues. The CDR3, as DNA: TGTGCCAGCAGCTCCGGAGGGGAGACCCAGTACTTC. Translation: CASSSGGETQYF.

This clonotype appeared many times. The chain links TRBV6-1 to TRBJ2-2, with 9 bases fitting TRBD1. The CDR3 is 19 amino acids. J was trimmed by 1 base and V by 2 bases; bases with no gene match: 11. In germline, CDR1 is MNHNS, CDR2 SASEGT. CDR3 in amino acids: CASSEWVQADRGNTGELFF. In DNA, the CDR3 is TGTGCCAGCAGTGAATGGGTCCAGGCGGACAGGGGGAACACCGGGGAGCTGTTTTTT.

This clonotype has a count of ten or more. The chain links TRBV7-9 to TRBJ1-4; the D gene is possibly TRBD1 (5 bases). Germline lookup yields CDR1 SEHNR and CDR2 FQNEAQ (reference sequence). CDR3 length equals 13 residues. V lost 2 bases, J lost 8 bases, and 9 bases lay in between. The CDR3 DNA reads as TGTGCCAGCAGCTTACCCCGGACAGAAAAACTGTTTTTT. It codes for CASSLPRTEKLFF.

This clonotype was recorded many times. The chain recombines TRBV7-8 with TRBJ1-5, with D perhaps matching TRBD1 (5 bases). Per germline, CDR1 SGHVS and CDR2 FQNEAQ. This CDR3 region has 16 residues. Trimming cost V 1 base and J 4 bases, with 14 bases left between them. In DNA form, the CDR3 reads TGTGCCAGCAGCTTAGGAGGGGCGGGGGGAAATCAGCCCCAGCATTTT. Translating gives CASSLGGAGGNQPQHF.

This clonotype was observed many times. This chain's CDR3 is CASSYDSPGAQHF. The CDR3 DNA follows: TGTGCCAGCAGTTACGACAGCCCAGGAGCCCAGCATTTT. The J gene is TRBJ1-5, the V gene TRBV6-2 or TRBV6-3; maybe TRBD1 (5 bases). Germline lookup yields CDR1 MNHEY and CDR2 SVGEGT. The CDR3 covers 13 residues. V lost 2 bases and J lost 11, with 13 bases in between.

This clonotype has more than one count but fewer than ten. V gene TRBV30 combines with J gene TRBJ2-1, with 10 positions matching TRBD1. The CDR3 runs 15 residues. V lost 2 bases, J lost 4 bases, and 5 bases stayed unmatched. CDR1 and CDR2 (germline): GTSNPN, SVGIG (reference sequence). The CDR3 spells CAWSPGQGNYNEQFF. The CDR3 nucleotides are TGTGCCTGGAGTCCGGGACAGGGGAATTACAATGAGCAGTTCTTC. The full variable domain, with the rest looked up from reference TRBV30 and TRBJ2-1, is SQTIHQWPATLVQPVGSPLSLECTVEGTSNPNLYWYRQAAGRGLQLLFYSVGIGQISSEVPQNLSASRPQDRQFILSSKKLLLSDSGFYLCAWSPGQGNYNEQFFGPGTRLTVL.

This clonotype was detected ten times or more. Written as DNA, the CDR3 is TGCGCCAGCAGCCAAGATGAGGATCAGCCCACCGGGGAGCTGTTTTTT. Its protein product is CASSQDEDQPTGELFF. The chain couples TRBV4-1 to TRBJ2-2; no reliable D call. V was shortened by 0 bases and J by 4 bases, with 12 bases between the two germline ends. From germline, CDR1 is MGHRA and CDR2 YSYEKL. This CDR3 has 16 residues.